These 5 T cell receptor beta chains came from one sample sequenced in a study of T cells in Graves' hyperthyroidism and ophthalmopathy. Researchers took RNA transcripts and amplified the TCR beta CDR3 regions from them. The HTBI set primed first-round TCR CDR3 RT-PCR. MiXCR was run by TCRdb on the multiplex PCR reads, yielding one entry per CDR3 protein. Of some 440,000 distinct CDR3 sequences listed, about 15% are singletons. The sequencing input was blood. The receptors stem from a woman younger than 30 with Graves' hyperthyroidism.

As to this clonotype: This may arise from a read error, as a much more abundant clone is one base away. The chain employs TRBV5-1 and TRBJ1-4; D is uncertain. CDR1 is SGHRS, CDR2 YFSETQ, per germline. The CDR3 loop spans 14 amino acids. Trimming removed 0 bases from V and 5 bases from J, with 8 bases in between. CDR3 sequence (DNA): TGCGCCAGCAGCTTGGGATTGCCGAATGAAAAACTGTTTTTT. This gives the protein CASSLGLPNEKLFF.

This clonotype has ten or more counts. Sequence at one end of the junction differs from germline and may be a read error. The chain carries TRBV5-1 and TRBJ2-2; no clear D gene. The CDR3 covers 13 residues. CDR1 and CDR2 (germline): SGHRS, YFSETQ. In DNA, the CDR3 is TGTGCCAGCAGCCCCGCGAACACCGGGGAGCTGTTTTTT. Translation gives CASSPANTGELFF.

Only a few counts were recorded for this clonotype. This sequence joins TRBV5-1 and TRBJ1-4; 10 nucleotides align to TRBD1. The germline CDR1 and CDR2 sequences are SGHRS and YFSETQ. The CDR3 sequence is 20 residues long. V gave up 4 bases and J gave up 6 bases; unmatched junction bases: 21. The CDR3 bases are TGCGCCAGCAGCCTGATCCCTCCGGGACAGGGGAGTTCGGTTGATGAAAAACTGTTTTTT. Translated, it gives CASSLIPPGQGSSVDEKLFF.

This clonotype was recorded many times. The V call is TRBV6-1, the J call TRBJ2-3, with a weak D call TRBD1 (6 bases). The V gene lost 5 bases and the J gene lost 3 bases, with 12 bases spanning the gap. The length of the CDR3 is 14 residues. The germline V gene has CDR1 MNHNS and CDR2 SASEGT. The DNA for the CDR3 is TGTGCCAGCAGTAGCTTGGACAGTACAGATACGCAGTATTTT. The encoded protein is CASSSLDSTDTQYF.

This clonotype was detected many times. The V gene is TRBV19, the J gene TRBJ1-2, with 9 bases matching TRBD1. CDR1 LNHDA and CDR2 SQIVND come from the germline V gene (reference sequence). V was clipped by 5 bases and J by 4 bases; unmatched bases: 8. The CDR3 is made up of 15 amino acids. The CDR3 nucleotides are TGTGCCAGTAGTCCCGGGACAGGGCGGAGCTATGGCTACACCTTC. Translated: CASSPGTGRSYGYTF.